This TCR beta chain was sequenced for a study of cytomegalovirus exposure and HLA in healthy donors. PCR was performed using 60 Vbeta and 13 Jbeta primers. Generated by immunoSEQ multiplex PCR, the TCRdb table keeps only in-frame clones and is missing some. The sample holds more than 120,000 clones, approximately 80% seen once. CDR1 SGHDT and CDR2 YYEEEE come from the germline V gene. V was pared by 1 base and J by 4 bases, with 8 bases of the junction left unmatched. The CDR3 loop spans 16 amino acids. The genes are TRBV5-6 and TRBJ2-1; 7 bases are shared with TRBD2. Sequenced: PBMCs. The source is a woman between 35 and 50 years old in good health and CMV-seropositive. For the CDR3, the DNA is TGTGCCAGCAGCTTGAGCACTAGCGCCCTATACAATGAGCAGTTCTTC. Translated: CASSLSTSALYNEQFF.